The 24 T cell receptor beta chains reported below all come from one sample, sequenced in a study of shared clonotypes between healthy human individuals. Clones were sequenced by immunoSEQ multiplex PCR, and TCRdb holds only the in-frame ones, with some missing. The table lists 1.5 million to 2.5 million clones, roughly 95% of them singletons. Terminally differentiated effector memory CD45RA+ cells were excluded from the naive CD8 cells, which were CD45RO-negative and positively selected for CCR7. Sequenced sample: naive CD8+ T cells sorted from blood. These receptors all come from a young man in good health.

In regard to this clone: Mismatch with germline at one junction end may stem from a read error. CDR3 in DNA: TGCGCCAGCAGCCAAGTATCGAACCCCGGGGAGCTGTTTTTT. Translation: CASSQVSNPGELFF. The V gene is TRBV4-1, the J gene TRBJ2-2; D is uncertain. This CDR3 is built from 14 residues. Per the germline V gene, CDR1 is MGHRA and CDR2 is YSYEKL.

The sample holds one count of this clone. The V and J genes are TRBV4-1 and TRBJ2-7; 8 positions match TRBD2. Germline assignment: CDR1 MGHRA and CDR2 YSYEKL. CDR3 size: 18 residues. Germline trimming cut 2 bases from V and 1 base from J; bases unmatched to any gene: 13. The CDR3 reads CASSQKDVAGYTSYEQYF. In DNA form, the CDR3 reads TGCGCCAGCAGCCAAAAGGACGTAGCGGGGTACACATCCTACGAGCAGTACTTC.

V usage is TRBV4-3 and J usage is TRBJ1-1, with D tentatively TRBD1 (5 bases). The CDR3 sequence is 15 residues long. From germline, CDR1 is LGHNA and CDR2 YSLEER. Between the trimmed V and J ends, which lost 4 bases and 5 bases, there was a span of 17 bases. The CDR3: CASSRVWGAGTEAFF. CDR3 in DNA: TGCGCCAGCAGCCGAGTTTGGGGCGCGGGAACTGAAGCTTTCTTT.

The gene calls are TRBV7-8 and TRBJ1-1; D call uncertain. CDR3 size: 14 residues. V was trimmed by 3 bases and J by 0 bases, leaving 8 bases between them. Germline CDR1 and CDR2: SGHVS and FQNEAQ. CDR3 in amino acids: CASSFSDMNTEAFF. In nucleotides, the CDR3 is TGTGCCAGCAGCTTCTCCGACATGAACACTGAAGCTTTCTTT.

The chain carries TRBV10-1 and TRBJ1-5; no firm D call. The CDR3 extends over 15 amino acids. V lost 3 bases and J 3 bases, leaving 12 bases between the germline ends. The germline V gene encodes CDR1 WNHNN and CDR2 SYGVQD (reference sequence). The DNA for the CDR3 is TGCGCCAGCAGTGAATGCGGAACCCTCAATCAGCCCCAGCATTTT. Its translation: CASSECGTLNQPQHF.

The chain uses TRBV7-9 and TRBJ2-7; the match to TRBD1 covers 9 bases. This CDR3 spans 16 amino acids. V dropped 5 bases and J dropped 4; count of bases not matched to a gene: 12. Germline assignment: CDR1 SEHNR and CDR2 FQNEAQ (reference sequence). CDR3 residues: CASSARTGAELYEQYF. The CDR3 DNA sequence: TGTGCCAGCAGCGCACGGACAGGGGCGGAATTATACGAGCAGTACTTC.

The CDR3 DNA follows: TGTGCCAGCAGCTTAAGCGGGATAGGGGCCGGGGAGCTGTTTTTT. It is translated as CASSLSGIGAGELFF. The V call is TRBV11-3, the J call TRBJ2-2, with 7 nucleotides matching TRBD2. The trim removed 2 bases at V and 6 bases at J, leaving 6 bases unmatched. CDR1 SGHNT and CDR2 YENEEA come from the germline V gene. The CDR3 has 15 amino acids. The full variable domain, in which reference TRBV11-3 and TRBJ2-2 provide the parts outside the CDR3, is EAGVVQSPRYKIIEKKQPVAFWCNPISGHNTLYWYLQNLGQGPELLIRYENEEAVDDSQLPKDRFSAERLKGVDSTLKIQPAELGDSAVYLCASSLSGIGAGELFFGEGSRLTVL.

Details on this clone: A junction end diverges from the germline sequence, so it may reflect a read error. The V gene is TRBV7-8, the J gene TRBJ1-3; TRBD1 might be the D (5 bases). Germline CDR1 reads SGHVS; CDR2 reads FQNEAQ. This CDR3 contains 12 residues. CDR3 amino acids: CLTRDSSNTIYF. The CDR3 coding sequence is TGCCTCACCCGGGACTCTAGCAACACCATATATTTT.

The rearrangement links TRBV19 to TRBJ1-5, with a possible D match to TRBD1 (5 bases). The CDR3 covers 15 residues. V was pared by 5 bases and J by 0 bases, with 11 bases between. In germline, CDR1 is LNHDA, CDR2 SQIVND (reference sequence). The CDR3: CASSHGGYSNQPQHF. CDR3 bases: TGTGCCAGTAGTCATGGGGGATATAGCAATCAGCCCCAGCATTTT.

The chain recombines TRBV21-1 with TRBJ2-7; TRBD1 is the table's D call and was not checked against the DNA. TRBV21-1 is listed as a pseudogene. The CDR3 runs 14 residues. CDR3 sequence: CASHREKRTYEQYF. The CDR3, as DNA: TGTGCCAGCCACAGGGAAAAGAGGACCTACGAGCAGTACTTC.

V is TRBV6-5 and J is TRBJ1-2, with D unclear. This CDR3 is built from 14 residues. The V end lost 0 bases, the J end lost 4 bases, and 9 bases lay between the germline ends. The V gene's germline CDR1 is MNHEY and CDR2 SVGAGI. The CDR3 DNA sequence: TGTGCCAGCAGTTACTCGAAATCTCTCTATGGCTACACCTTC. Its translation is CASSYSKSLYGYTF.

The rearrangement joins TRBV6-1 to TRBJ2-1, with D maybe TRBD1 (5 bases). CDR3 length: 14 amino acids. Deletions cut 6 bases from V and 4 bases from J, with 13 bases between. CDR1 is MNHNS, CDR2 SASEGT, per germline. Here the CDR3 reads CASSPKTVYNEQFF. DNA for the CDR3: TGTGCCAGCAGCCCAAAGACAGTTTACAATGAGCAGTTCTTC.

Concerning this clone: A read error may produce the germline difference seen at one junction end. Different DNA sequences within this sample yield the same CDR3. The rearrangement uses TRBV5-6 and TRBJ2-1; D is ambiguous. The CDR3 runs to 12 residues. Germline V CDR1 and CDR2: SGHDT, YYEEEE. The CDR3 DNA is TGTGCCAGCAGCTTGGCCTATAATGAGCAGTTCTTC. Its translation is CASSLAYNEQFF. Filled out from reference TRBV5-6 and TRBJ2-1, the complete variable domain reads DAGVTQSPTHLIKTRGQQVTLRCSPKSGHDTVSWYQQALGQGPQFIFQYYEEEERQRGNFPDRFSGHQFPNYSSELNVNALLLGDSALYLCASSLAYNEQFFGPGTRLTVL.

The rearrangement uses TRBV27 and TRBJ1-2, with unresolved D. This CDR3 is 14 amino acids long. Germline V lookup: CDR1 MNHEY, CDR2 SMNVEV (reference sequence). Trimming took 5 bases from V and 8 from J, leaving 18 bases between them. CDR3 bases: TGTGCCAGCAGTCCCCCTCCGGGAGGGTTGGGCTACACCTTC. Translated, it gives CASSPPPGGLGYTF.

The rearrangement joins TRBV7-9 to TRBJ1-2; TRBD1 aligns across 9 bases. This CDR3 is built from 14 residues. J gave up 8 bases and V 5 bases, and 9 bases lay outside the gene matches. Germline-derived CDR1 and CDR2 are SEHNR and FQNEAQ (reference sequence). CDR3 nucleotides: TGTGCCAGCAGCGGGGAGGACAGGGGAGAAGGCTACACCTTC. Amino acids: CASSGEDRGEGYTF. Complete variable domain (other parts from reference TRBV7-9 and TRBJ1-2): DTGVSQNPRHKITKRGQNVTFRCDPISEHNRLYWYRQTLGQGPEFLTYFQNEAQLEKSRLLSDRFSAERPKGSFSTLEIQRTEQGDSAMYLCASSGEDRGEGYTFGSGTRLTVV.

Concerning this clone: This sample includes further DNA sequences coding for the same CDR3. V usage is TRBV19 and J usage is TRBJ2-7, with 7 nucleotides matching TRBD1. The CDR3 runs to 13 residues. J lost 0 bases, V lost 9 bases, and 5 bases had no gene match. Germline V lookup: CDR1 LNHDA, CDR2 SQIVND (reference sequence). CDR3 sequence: CASSRDSSYEQYF. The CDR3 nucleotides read TGTGCCAGCAGCCGGGACAGCTCCTACGAGCAGTACTTC.

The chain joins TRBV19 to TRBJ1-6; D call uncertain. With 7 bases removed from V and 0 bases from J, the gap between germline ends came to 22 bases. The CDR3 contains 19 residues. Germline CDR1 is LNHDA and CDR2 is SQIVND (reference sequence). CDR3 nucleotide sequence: TGTGCCAGTACATTAGGGCCTCCAGAGCCTAGCTCCTATAATTCACCCCTCCACTTT. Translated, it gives CASTLGPPEPSSYNSPLHF.

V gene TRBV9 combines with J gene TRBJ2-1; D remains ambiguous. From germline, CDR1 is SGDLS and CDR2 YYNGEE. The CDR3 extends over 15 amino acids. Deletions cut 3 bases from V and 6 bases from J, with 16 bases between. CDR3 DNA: TGTGCCAGCAGCGGCGGTTGGCACAACTCCAATGAGCAGTTCTTC. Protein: CASSGGWHNSNEQFF.

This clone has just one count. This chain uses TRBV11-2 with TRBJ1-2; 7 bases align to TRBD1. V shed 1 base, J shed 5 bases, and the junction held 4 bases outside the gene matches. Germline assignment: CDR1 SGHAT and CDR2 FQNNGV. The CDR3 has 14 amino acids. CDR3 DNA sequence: TGTGCCAGCAGCTTAGGCGGGACAGCTTATGGCTACACCTTC. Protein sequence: CASSLGGTAYGYTF. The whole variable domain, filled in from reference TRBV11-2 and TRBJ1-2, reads EAGVAQSPRYKIIEKRQSVAFWCNPISGHATLYWYQQILGQGPKLLIQFQNNGVVDDSQLPKDRFSAERLKGVDSTLKIQPAKLEDSAVYLCASSLGGTAYGYTFGSGTRLTVV.

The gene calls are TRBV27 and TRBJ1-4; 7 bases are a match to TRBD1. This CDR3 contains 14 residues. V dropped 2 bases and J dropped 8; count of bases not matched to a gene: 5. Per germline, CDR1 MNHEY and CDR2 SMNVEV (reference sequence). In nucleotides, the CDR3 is TGTGCCAGCAGTTTAAGGGGGCCACAGGAAAAACTGTTTTTT. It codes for CASSLRGPQEKLFF.

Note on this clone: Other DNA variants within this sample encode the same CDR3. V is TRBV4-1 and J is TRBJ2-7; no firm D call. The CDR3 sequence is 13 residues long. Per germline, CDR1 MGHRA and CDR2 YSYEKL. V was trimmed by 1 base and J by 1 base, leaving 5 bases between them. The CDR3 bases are TGCGCCAGCAGCCAAGGTTATTCCTACGAGCAGTACTTC. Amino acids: CASSQGYSYEQYF.

The CDR3 region has the DNA TGTGCCAGCAGTGACGGGAAGGCGTCGAACACCGGGGAGCTGTTTTTT. Amino acids: CASSDGKASNTGELFF. The chain joins TRBV6-4 to TRBJ2-2; D gene ambiguous. In germline, CDR1 is MRHNA, CDR2 SNTAGT. V was clipped by 2 bases and J by 0 bases, with 10 bases between them. The length of the CDR3 is 16 residues.

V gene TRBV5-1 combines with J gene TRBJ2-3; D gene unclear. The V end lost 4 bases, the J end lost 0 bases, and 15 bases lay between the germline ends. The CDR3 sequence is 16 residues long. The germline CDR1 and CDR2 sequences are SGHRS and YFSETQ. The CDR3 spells CASSPRWEFSTDTQYF. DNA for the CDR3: TGCGCCAGCAGCCCTCGGTGGGAATTCAGCACAGATACGCAGTATTTT.

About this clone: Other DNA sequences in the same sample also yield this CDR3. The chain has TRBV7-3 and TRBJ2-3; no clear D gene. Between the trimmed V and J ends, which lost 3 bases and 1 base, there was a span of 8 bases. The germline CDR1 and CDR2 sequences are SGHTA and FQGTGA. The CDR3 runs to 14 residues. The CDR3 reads CASSLIGGTDTQYF. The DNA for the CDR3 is TGTGCCAGCAGCTTGATTGGGGGCACAGATACGCAGTATTTT.